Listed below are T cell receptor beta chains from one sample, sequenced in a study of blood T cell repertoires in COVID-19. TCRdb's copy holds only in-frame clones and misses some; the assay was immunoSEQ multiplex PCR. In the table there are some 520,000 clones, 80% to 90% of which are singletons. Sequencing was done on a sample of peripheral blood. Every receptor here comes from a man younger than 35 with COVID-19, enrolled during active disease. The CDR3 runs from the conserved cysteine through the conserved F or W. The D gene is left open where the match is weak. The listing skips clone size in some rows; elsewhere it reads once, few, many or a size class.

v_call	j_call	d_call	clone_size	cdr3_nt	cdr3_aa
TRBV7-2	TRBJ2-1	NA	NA	TGTGCCAGCAGCTTAGGGGTAGAGCGCTTAGAGCAGTTCTTC	CASSLGVERLEQFF
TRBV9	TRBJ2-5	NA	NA	TGTGCCAGCAGCCAGGACCTCGGGAGATTCGAGACCCAGTACTTC	CASSQDLGRFETQYF
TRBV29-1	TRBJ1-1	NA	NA	TGCAGCATAAATGGAGGGCTTGAAAGGCAAGCTTTCTTT	CSINGGLERQAFF
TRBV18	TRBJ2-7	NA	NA	TGTGCCAGCTCCCCGGGGACTTCCTCGGTCTACGAGCAGTACTTC	CASSPGTSSVYEQYF
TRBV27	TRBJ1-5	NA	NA	TGTGCCAGCAGTTTCCAGGGGCCCCATCAGCCCCAGCATTTT	CASSFQGPHQPQHF
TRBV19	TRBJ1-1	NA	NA	TGTGCCAGTAGTATCCGGGAGCCGAACACTGAAGCTTTCTTT	CASSIREPNTEAFF
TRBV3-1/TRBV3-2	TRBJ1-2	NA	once	TGTGCCAGCAGCCAAGATCTAGGGCGGGATGGCTACACCTTC	CASSQDLGRDGYTF
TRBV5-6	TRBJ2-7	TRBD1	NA	TGTGCCAGCAGCTTGGCCAACGGACAGGCGGTCTACGAGCAGTACTTC	CASSLANGQAVYEQYF
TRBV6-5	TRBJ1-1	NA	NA	TGTGCCAGCAACTTTGCGACAGCCGGTGGGGCTTTCTTT	CASNFATAGGAFF
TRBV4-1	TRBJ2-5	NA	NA	TGCGCCAGCAGCCAAGGAACCTACGGGGAGACCCAGTACTTC	CASSQGTYGETQYF
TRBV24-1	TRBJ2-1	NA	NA	TGTGCCACCAGTGATTCCACCGGAGCCAATGAGCAGTTCTTC	CATSDSTGANEQFF
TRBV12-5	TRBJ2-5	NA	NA	TGTGCTAGTGGCCGTCCGGGACTTAACTTC	CASGRPGLNF
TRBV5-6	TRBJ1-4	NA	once	TGTGCCAGCAGCTTGGCGGCCAGGCCTGAAGAGATTTTT	CASSLAARPEEIF
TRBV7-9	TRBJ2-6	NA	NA	TGTGCCAGCAGCTCCTTAGGGGCTGGGGCCAACGTCCTGACTTTC	CASSSLGAGANVLTF
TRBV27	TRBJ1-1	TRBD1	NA	TGTGCCAGCAGTCGTTGGGACAGGGTCACTGAAGCTTTCTTT	CASSRWDRVTEAFF
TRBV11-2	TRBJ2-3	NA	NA	TGTGCCAGCAGCTCGGGACTCACAGATACGCAGTATTTT	CASSSGLTDTQYF
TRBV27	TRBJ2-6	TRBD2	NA	TGTGCCAGCAGTTTATATAGCGGGGTGATCTCTGGGGCCAACGTCCTGACTTTC	CASSLYSGVISGANVLTF
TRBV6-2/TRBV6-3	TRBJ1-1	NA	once	TGTGCCAGCAGTTACTCGAGCTGGGCAGCGAACACTGAAGCTTTCTTT	CASSYSSWAANTEAFF
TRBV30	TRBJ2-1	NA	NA	TGTGCCTGGAGTGAGAACGTACTCCGGGACACATACAATGAGCAGTTCTTC	CAWSENVLRDTYNEQFF
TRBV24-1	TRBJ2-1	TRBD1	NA	TGTGCCACCAGTGATCCGGGGACAGCTCGTGACTACAATGAGCAGTTCTTC	CATSDPGTARDYNEQFF
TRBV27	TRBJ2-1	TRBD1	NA	TGTGCCAGCAGAACAGGGGGTACGAATGAGCAGTTCTTC	CASRTGGTNEQFF
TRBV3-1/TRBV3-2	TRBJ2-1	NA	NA	TGTGCCAGCAGCCAAGGACTATTCGATCCCAATGAGCAGTTCTTC	CASSQGLFDPNEQFF
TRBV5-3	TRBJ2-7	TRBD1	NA	TGTGCCAGAAGCTTCACAGGGGACGAGCAGTACTTC	CARSFTGDEQYF
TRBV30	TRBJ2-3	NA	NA	TGTGCCTGGAGCTGGGGGGAGCGGACCAGCACAGATACGCAGTATTTT	CAWSWGERTSTDTQYF
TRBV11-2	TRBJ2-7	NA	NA	TGTGCCAGCAGCTTAGGGTTTGCGGGGAGGAACGAGCAGTACTTC	CASSLGFAGRNEQYF
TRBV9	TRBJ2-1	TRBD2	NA	TGTGCCAGCAGCGTCCCCCGGGAGGGCGGGTACAATGAGCAGTTCTTC	CASSVPREGGYNEQFF
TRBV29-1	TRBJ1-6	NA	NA	TGCAGCGTTGCCCCCAACCACTTT	CSVAPNHF
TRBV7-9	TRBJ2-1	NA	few	TGTGCCAGCAGCTTAGTGGATAGCGGATCTAGTAATGAGCAGTTCTTC	CASSLVDSGSSNEQFF
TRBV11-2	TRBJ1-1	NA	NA	TGTGCCAGCAGCTTAAATCCCCTCACTGAAGCTTTCTTT	CASSLNPLTEAFF
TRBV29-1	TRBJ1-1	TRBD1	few	TGCAGCGTTGAACGCCAGGGGGCGGCTTTCTTT	CSVERQGAAFF
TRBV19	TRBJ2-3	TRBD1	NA	TGTGCCAGCAGTAAACAGGGGGCAAAAGATACGCAGTATTTT	CASSKQGAKDTQYF
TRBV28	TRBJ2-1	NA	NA	TGTGCCAGCACGGCCGAAAGCCCGTGGGAGGATGAGCAGTTCTTC	CASTAESPWEDEQFF
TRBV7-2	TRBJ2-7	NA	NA	TGTGCCAGCAGCTTAGCTGGGAGCTCCTACGAGCAGTACTTC	CASSLAGSSYEQYF
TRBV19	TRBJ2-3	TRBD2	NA	TGTGCCAGTAGTATTGATAGCGGGGGCGCTAGCACAGATACGCAGTATTTT	CASSIDSGGASTDTQYF
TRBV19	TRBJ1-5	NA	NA	TGTGCCAGTAGTACCAGAGACACCCGCAGTTGGATAATTAGCAATCAGCCCCAGCATTTT	CASSTRDTRSWIISNQPQHF
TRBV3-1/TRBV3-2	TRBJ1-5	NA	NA	TGTGCCAGCAGCCAGCGAGGAGTCGGCAATCAGCCCCAGCATTTT	CASSQRGVGNQPQHF
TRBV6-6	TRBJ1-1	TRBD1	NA	TGTGCCAGCCTCCAAGGGACAGCGAACACTGAAGCTTTCTTT	CASLQGTANTEAFF
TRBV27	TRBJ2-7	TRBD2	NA	TGTGCCAGCAGTTTTTCGCGGGGGGTCGATTACGAGCAGTACTTC	CASSFSRGVDYEQYF
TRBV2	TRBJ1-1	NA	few	TGTGCCAGCAGTGAACGAGGGATTTGGAACACTGAAGCTTTCTTT	CASSERGIWNTEAFF
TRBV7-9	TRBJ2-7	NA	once	TGTGCCAGCAGCTTAGAAGTTGCCAGATCCTACGAGCAGTACTTC	CASSLEVARSYEQYF
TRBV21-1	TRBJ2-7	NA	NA	TGTGCCAGCTTAGGGGGGGCAGGGTCATACGAGCAGTACTTC	CASLGGAGSYEQYF
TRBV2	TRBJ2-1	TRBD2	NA	TGTGCCAGCAGGACCGGTCAGGGACTAGGCTCCTACAATGAGCAGTTCTTC	CASRTGQGLGSYNEQFF
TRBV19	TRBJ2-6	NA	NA	TGTGCCAGAGGACAGTCTTTACTACCCTCCTCTGGGGCCAACGTCCTGACTTTC	CARGQSLLPSSGANVLTF
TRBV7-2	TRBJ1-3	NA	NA	TGTGCCAGCAGCTTATGGGGCGTATCCTCTGGAAACACCATATATTTT	CASSLWGVSSGNTIYF
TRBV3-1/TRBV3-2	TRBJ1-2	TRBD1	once	TGTGCCAGCAGCCAAGGGACAGGGGTCAGTGGCTACACCTTC	CASSQGTGVSGYTF
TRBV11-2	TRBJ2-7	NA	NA	TGTGCCAGCAGCTTTAACTCGGGTGGAGACGAGCAGTACTTC	CASSFNSGGDEQYF
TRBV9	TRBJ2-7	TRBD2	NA	TGTGCCAGCAGCCGGGCAGCGGGAGGTTACGAGCAGTACTTC	CASSRAAGGYEQYF
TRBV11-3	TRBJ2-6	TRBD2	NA	TGTGCCAGCAGCCAAAGCGGGAGGATACCCGGGGCCAACGTCCTGACTTTC	CASSQSGRIPGANVLTF
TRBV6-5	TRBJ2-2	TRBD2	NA	TGTGCCAGCAGTACCGGGACTACCAACACCGGGGAGCTGTTTTTT	CASSTGTTNTGELFF
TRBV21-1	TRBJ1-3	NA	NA	TGTGCCAGCAGCAACTGGTGGAAGGGGTCTGGAAACACCATATATTTT	CASSNWWKGSGNTIYF
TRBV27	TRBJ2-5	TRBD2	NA	TGTGCCAGCCACCCCGGACTAGCGGGGTGGGGACAAGAGACCCAGTACTTC	CASHPGLAGWGQETQYF
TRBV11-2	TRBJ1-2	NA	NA	TGTGCCAGCAGCTGGTCCGGGGCTAACTATGGCTACACCTTC	CASSWSGANYGYTF
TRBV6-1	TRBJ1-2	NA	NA	TGTGCCAGCAGTGAATTGCAGGGCTCAGGGTACACCTTC	CASSELQGSGYTF
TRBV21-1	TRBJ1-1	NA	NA	TGTGCCAGCAGCAAAGGACAGCTGAACACTGAAGCTTTCTTT	CASSKGQLNTEAFF
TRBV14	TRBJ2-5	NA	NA	TGTGCCAGCAGCCGAGGGTTGTTGGAGACCCAGTACTTC	CASSRGLLETQYF
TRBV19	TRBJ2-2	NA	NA	TGTGCCAGTAGTCCAAATTCTGGGACAAGGGTTCCCGGGGAGCTGTTTTTT	CASSPNSGTRVPGELFF
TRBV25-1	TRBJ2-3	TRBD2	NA	TGTGCCAGCACGGCCCGGGACTACACAGATACGCAGTATTTT	CASTARDYTDTQYF
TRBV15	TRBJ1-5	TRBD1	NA	TGTGCCACCAGCAGATCGATAAACAGGGGCGAACATCAGCCCCAGCATTTT	CATSRSINRGEHQPQHF